The 29 T cell receptor beta chains given below trace back to one sample, sequenced in a study of cytomegalovirus exposure and HLA in healthy donors. 13 Jbeta primers and 60 Vbeta primers were used for the PCR. Sequencing used immunoSEQ multiplex PCR; TCRdb keeps in-frame clones, though not all of them. The sample records 100,000 to 150,000 clones, about 73% being singletons. Material for sequencing was PBMCs. The receptors stem from a human donor in good health.

The chain is built from TRBV29-1 and TRBJ1-1, with D unresolved. Trimming left V 7 bases short and J 1 base short, with 13 bases between. The CDR3 extends over 13 amino acids. Per germline, CDR1 SQVTM and CDR2 ANQGSEA. In DNA form, the CDR3 reads TGCAGCGCCGGACTCAAACAGAACACTGAAGCTTTCTTT. It is translated as CSAGLKQNTEAFF.

The chain combines TRBV28 with TRBJ2-1; 12 bases match TRBD2. The length of the CDR3 is 14 residues. In germline, CDR1 is MDHEN, CDR2 SYDVKM. J lost 10 bases, V lost 8 bases, and 9 bases had no gene match. The CDR3 region has the DNA TGTGCCAGCCGTTCTAGCGGGAGGGCCAGGGAGCAGTTCTTC. Translation gives CASRSSGRAREQFF. Using reference TRBV28 and TRBJ2-1 for the parts outside the CDR3, the full variable domain is DVKVTQSSRYLVKRTGEKVFLECVQDMDHENMFWYRQDPGLGLRLIYFSYDVKMKEKGDIPEGYSVSREKKERFSLILESASTNQTSMYLCASRSSGRAREQFFGPGTRLTVL.

The genes are TRBV7-9 and TRBJ2-3; weak D call: TRBD1 (5 bases). The ends were cut back, 5 bases at V and 1 base at J, with 10 bases in the middle. The CDR3 has 14 amino acids. Germline lookup yields CDR1 SEHNR and CDR2 FQNEAQ (reference sequence). CDR3 coding DNA: TGTGCCAGCAGCCCCCGACAGCGCACAGATACGCAGTATTTT. Translation: CASSPRQRTDTQYF. Together with reference TRBV7-9 and TRBJ2-3, the CDR3 gives the full variable domain: DTGVSQNPRHKITKRGQNVTFRCDPISEHNRLYWYRQTLGQGPEFLTYFQNEAQLEKSRLLSDRFSAERPKGSFSTLEIQRTEQGDSAMYLCASSPRQRTDTQYFGPGTRLTVL.

This clone was found once. At one boundary the junction diverges from the germline segment, which might be a read error. The chain recombines TRBV7-9 with TRBJ2-2, with TRBD2 matching 9 bases. Germline lookup yields CDR1 SEHNR and CDR2 FQNEAQ (reference sequence). The CDR3 length is 15 residues. CDR3 loop: CSSSLTSGNTGELFF. CDR3 nucleotides: TGTTCCAGCAGCTTGACTAGCGGGAACACCGGGGAGCTGTTTTTT.

This clone was found once. The chain employs TRBV5-4 and TRBJ2-7; D gene uncertain. Looked up from germline, CDR1 is SGHNT and CDR2 is YYREEE (reference sequence). Trimming pared 0 bases from V and 4 bases from J, leaving 8 bases between. The CDR3 covers 13 residues. The CDR3 loop is CASSLGPLYEQYF. CDR3 nucleotides: TGTGCCAGCAGCTTGGGGCCTCTTTACGAGCAGTACTTC.

This chain connects TRBV4-1 to TRBJ2-7; no clear D. The germline V gene has CDR1 MGHRA and CDR2 YSYEKL. The CDR3 has 15 residues. V dropped 1 base and J dropped 0 bases, with 10 bases sitting between them. In DNA, the CDR3 is TGCGCCAGCAGCCAAGGAAGACATAACTCCTACGAGCAGTACTTC. It specifies CASSQGRHNSYEQYF.

The chain joins TRBV7-2 to TRBJ2-7; 7 bases fit TRBD1. The CDR3 is made up of 14 amino acids. V dropped 4 bases and J dropped 5; count of bases not matched to a gene: 8. CDR1 is SGHTA, CDR2 FQGNSA, per germline. The CDR3 nucleotides read TGTGCCAGCAGCTCGCTTGACAGGGTCCACGAGCAGTACTTC. Amino acids: CASSSLDRVHEQYF.

The chain links TRBV9 to TRBJ2-1, with 8 bases lining up with TRBD2. The CDR3 runs to 18 residues. After removal of 2 bases from V and 5 bases from J, the junction contained 15 bases not matched to a gene. The germline CDR1 and CDR2 sequences are SGDLS and YYNGEE. The CDR3 sequence: CASSVRPALAGNNNEQFF. The CDR3 DNA sequence: TGTGCCAGCAGCGTCCGTCCGGCGCTAGCGGGTAATAACAATGAGCAGTTCTTC.

V gene TRBV13 combines with J gene TRBJ2-7; 9 positions match TRBD2. V gave up 0 bases and J gave up 0 bases; unmatched junction bases: 3. Germline V lookup: CDR1 PRHDT, CDR2 FYEKMQ (reference sequence). This CDR3 contains 16 residues. The CDR3 sequence: CASSLGTSGNSYEQYF. In DNA form, the CDR3 reads TGTGCCAGCAGCTTAGGGACTAGCGGCAACTCCTACGAGCAGTACTTC.

The chain carries TRBV5-1 and TRBJ1-5; D possibly corresponds to TRBD1 (5 bases). Germline-derived CDR1 and CDR2 are SGHRS and YFSETQ. The V and J ends lost 4 bases and 4 bases respectively, with 15 bases between them. CDR3 length equals 15 residues. This chain's CDR3 is CASSPGGMENQPQHF. The CDR3 bases are TGCGCCAGCAGCCCGGGGGGGATGGAGAATCAGCCCCAGCATTTT.

The J gene is TRBJ2-5, the V gene TRBV2; 9 bases agree with TRBD2. J was trimmed by 5 bases and V by 2 bases; bases with no gene match: 6. The CDR3 has 15 residues. Germline CDR1 is SNHLY and CDR2 is FYNNEI. CDR3: CASSELAGGRETQYF. CDR3 coding DNA: TGTGCCAGCAGTGAATTGGCGGGGGGGCGGGAGACCCAGTACTTC.

This rearrangement joins TRBV5-4 to TRBJ2-1; tentative D call: TRBD1 (6 bases). There are 12 residues in the CDR3. Trimming cost V 4 bases and J 8 bases, with 10 bases left between them. The germline V gene has CDR1 SGHNT and CDR2 YYREEE (reference sequence). This chain's CDR3 is CASSSRGYEQFF. The CDR3 region has the DNA TGTGCCAGCAGCAGCAGGGGCTATGAGCAGTTCTTC.

Only a few counts were recorded for this clone. A junction boundary mismatches the germline segment, possibly from a read error. The V call is TRBV28, the J call TRBJ2-7; D perhaps matches TRBD2 (5 bases). Germline CDR1 and CDR2: MDHEN and SYDVKM. The CDR3 extends over 13 amino acids. The chain's CDR3 is CAGSVATMGEQYF. The DNA of the CDR3 is TGTGCCGGCAGTGTAGCGACCATGGGAGAGCAGTACTTC.

The chain recombines TRBV19 with TRBJ2-1; D is perhaps TRBD2 (5 bases). The germline gives CDR1 LNHDA, CDR2 SQIVND (reference sequence). Trimming took off 2 bases at V and 7 bases at J, with 15 bases between the two ends. The CDR3 runs 15 residues. CDR3 in DNA: TGTGCCAGTAGTATAATAGGCGGGCGTCGTAATGAGCAGTTCTTC. This gives the protein CASSIIGGRRNEQFF.

The CDR3: CAWGLNAAGELFF. The CDR3 DNA reads as TGTGCCTGGGGTCTCAACGCGGCCGGGGAGCTGTTTTTT. This sequence joins TRBV30 and TRBJ2-2, with D unclear. The CDR3 contains 13 residues. The germline V and J ends were trimmed by 5 bases and 6 bases, with 13 bases remaining between them. Germline CDR1 and CDR2: GTSNPN and SVGIG (reference sequence).

The rearrangement uses TRBV5-8 and TRBJ2-4; a possible D gene is TRBD1 (6 bases). Germline assignment: CDR1 SGHTS and CDR2 YDEGEE. CDR3 size: 16 residues. The V end lost 5 bases, the J end lost 4 bases, and 19 bases lay between the germline ends. CDR3 in amino acids: CASSHGPVGAKNIQYF. CDR3 in DNA: TGTGCCAGCAGTCATGGGCCGGTGGGGGCGAAAAACATTCAGTACTTC.

This rearrangement joins TRBV6-1 to TRBJ2-1; 9 nucleotides line up with TRBD1. The CDR3 sequence is 15 residues long. Trimming cost V 5 bases and J 7 bases; bases outside gene matches: 9. Germline lookup yields CDR1 MNHNS and CDR2 SASEGT. The CDR3 sequence is CASSNRDRVVNEQFF. In DNA, the CDR3 is TGTGCCAGCAGTAACCGGGACAGGGTGGTGAATGAGCAGTTCTTC.

In DNA form, the CDR3 reads TGTGCCAGCAGCCACTCCCAGCGGGAGGTAAAAGAGACCCAGTACTTC. Protein product: CASSHSQREVKETQYF. This rearrangement joins TRBV27 to TRBJ2-5, with TRBD2 identical over 9 bases. CDR3 size: 16 residues. Germline V gene lookup returns CDR1 MNHEY and CDR2 SMNVEV (reference sequence). J gave up 3 bases and V 6 bases, and 11 bases lay outside the gene matches.

This sequence joins TRBV5-1 and TRBJ2-2; perhaps TRBD1 as D (6 bases). The length of the CDR3 is 13 residues. Germline V gives CDR1 SGHRS, CDR2 YFSETQ. Trimming removed 7 bases at V and 2 bases at J, with 9 bases between. CDR3 coding DNA: TGCGCCAGCCAGGGACAAAACACCGGGGAGCTGTTTTTT. It yields the protein CASQGQNTGELFF.

The gene calls are TRBV5-4 and TRBJ2-2; possibly TRBD2 for D (6 bases). Per the germline V gene, CDR1 is SGHNT and CDR2 is YYREEE (reference sequence). Trimming stripped 2 bases from V and 1 base from J, with 9 bases between. The CDR3 is 15 amino acids. Written as DNA, the CDR3 is TGTGCCAGCAGCTTTCGGCGGGGGAACACCGGGGAGCTGTTTTTT. The encoded protein is CASSFRRGNTGELFF.

For the CDR3, the DNA is TGTGCCAGCAGTCCCCTTGGGCGGGAGGGCACAGATACGCAGTATTTT. It is translated as CASSPLGREGTDTQYF. The chain recombines TRBV27 with TRBJ2-3, with TRBD2 identical over 8 bases. With V trimmed by 5 bases and J by 1 base, 8 bases remained unmatched. The CDR3 extends over 16 amino acids. Per the germline V gene, CDR1 is MNHEY and CDR2 is SMNVEV (reference sequence).

The V and J genes are TRBV4-1 and TRBJ1-1; TRBD1 might be the D (6 bases). Per the germline V gene, CDR1 is MGHRA and CDR2 is YSYEKL. The CDR3 is 15 residues long. V lost 6 bases to trimming and J lost 3 bases, with 17 bases between them. The CDR3 loop is CASSWRAGDDTEAFF. DNA for the CDR3: TGCGCCAGCAGTTGGCGGGCAGGGGACGACACTGAAGCTTTCTTT.

The chain carries TRBV7-9 and TRBJ2-3, with D maybe TRBD2 (5 bases). CDR3 size: 14 residues. V dropped 6 bases and J dropped 5 bases, with 15 bases sitting between them. The germline V gene encodes CDR1 SEHNR and CDR2 FQNEAQ (reference sequence). The CDR3, as DNA: TGTGCCAGCAGTCATCTAGCATCCAGAGATACGCAGTATTTT. It specifies CASSHLASRDTQYF. Supplemented by reference TRBV7-9 and TRBJ2-3, the full variable domain reads DTGVSQNPRHKITKRGQNVTFRCDPISEHNRLYWYRQTLGQGPEFLTYFQNEAQLEKSRLLSDRFSAERPKGSFSTLEIQRTEQGDSAMYLCASSHLASRDTQYFGPGTRLTVL.

V is TRBV4-1 and J is TRBJ2-2; 7 bases map to TRBD1. The CDR3 totals 18 residues. Unmatched junction bases numbered 10, after V lost 0 bases and J lost 3 bases. CDR1 MGHRA and CDR2 YSYEKL come from the germline V gene. In nucleotides, the CDR3 is TGCGCCAGCAGCCAAGATCGTGTTAAGGGGGCGGACACCGGGGAGCTGTTTTTT. This gives the protein CASSQDRVKGADTGELFF.

This chain uses TRBV7-2 with TRBJ2-7, with TRBD1 matching 9 bases. The CDR3 consists of 17 residues. Germline assignment: CDR1 SGHTA and CDR2 FQGNSA. V lost 1 base and J lost 5; bases outside the gene matches: 12. CDR3 DNA: TGTGCCAGCAGCTTAGTAACCTTTGGGACAGGGATGGACGAGCAGTACTTC. It translates to CASSLVTFGTGMDEQYF. Looking up the rest from reference TRBV7-2 and TRBJ2-7 gives the full variable domain: GAGVSQSPSNKVTEKGKDVELRCDPISGHTALYWYRQSLGQGLEFLIYFQGNSAPDKSGLPSDRFSAERTGGSVSTLTIQRTQQEDSAVYLCASSLVTFGTGMDEQYFGPGTRLTVT.

V and J are TRBV27 and TRBJ1-6; D unresolved. V lost 6 bases and J lost 13, with 13 bases in between. The germline CDR1 and CDR2 sequences are MNHEY and SMNVEV (reference sequence). The CDR3 covers 12 residues. CDR3 loop: CASRDRGLPLHF. The CDR3 nucleotides read TGTGCCAGCAGGGACCGGGGTTTGCCCCTCCACTTT.

The chain has TRBV18 and TRBJ2-7; 8 positions match TRBD1. CDR3 length: 13 amino acids. Germline V gives CDR1 KGHSH, CDR2 LQKENI. V shed 5 bases and J 4 bases; nucleotides not matched to a gene: 4. The CDR3 loop reads CASSRTGLYEQYF. The CDR3 DNA is TGTGCCAGCTCAAGGACAGGGCTGTACGAGCAGTACTTC.

Remarks on this clone: One end of the junction varies from germline; a read error may be responsible. V usage is TRBV7-9 and J usage is TRBJ1-4; 11 nucleotides agree with TRBD1. The length of the CDR3 is 15 residues. CDR1 is SEHNR and CDR2 is FQNEAQ in the germline V gene (reference sequence). The CDR3 nucleotides are TGTTCCAGCAGCTCGGGACAGGGGGGCAATGAAAAACTGTTTTTT. This encodes CSSSSGQGGNEKLFF.

This chain joins TRBV19 and TRBJ2-3; 9 bases map to TRBD1. V shed 4 bases, J shed 6 bases, and the junction held 8 bases outside the gene matches. The CDR3 consists of 15 residues. Looked up from germline, CDR1 is LNHDA and CDR2 is SQIVND (reference sequence). CDR3 DNA sequence: TGTGCCAGTAGTAAAACAGGGGGCCCTCCGGATACGCAGTATTTT. Protein: CASSKTGGPPDTQYF.